The 8 T cell receptor beta chains reported below all come from one sample, sequenced in a study of shared clonotypes between healthy human individuals. Using immunoSEQ multiplex PCR, the repertoire was profiled, and TCRdb retains in-frame clones only, with some absent. In the table there are roughly 1.4 million clones, 98% of which are singletons. Sequencing used naive CD4+ T cells sorted from blood. The subset is: CD45RA+ positively selected. These receptors were collected from a man aged 25-40 years in good health.

The chain recombines TRBV6-5 with TRBJ2-1, with unresolved D. Per germline, CDR1 MNHEY and CDR2 SVGAGI. V was trimmed by 0 bases and J by 12 bases, leaving 12 bases between them. This CDR3 has 13 residues. CDR3 sequence reads: CASSYSLGKMQFF. Here the CDR3 DNA reads TGTGCCAGCAGTTACTCCTTGGGCAAGATGCAGTTCTTC.

This rearrangement joins TRBV19 to TRBJ2-7, with TRBD2 matching over 9 bases. The junction had 4 bases not matched to a gene; V was cut back by 5 bases and J by 2 bases. This CDR3 is built from 14 residues. The germline V gene has CDR1 LNHDA and CDR2 SQIVND (reference sequence). The CDR3 is CASSRGGGPYEQYF. CDR3 DNA sequence: TGTGCCAGTAGTCGCGGGGGGGGACCCTACGAGCAGTACTTC.

The rearrangement links TRBV7-8 to TRBJ2-3; D possibly uses TRBD1 or TRBD2 (6 bases each). The CDR3 runs to 16 residues. The germline V gene encodes CDR1 SGHVS and CDR2 FQNEAQ. V lost 5 bases to trimming and J lost 3 bases, with 18 bases between them. CDR3 coding DNA: TGTGCCAGCAGCCCCCCGACAGGAGGGGTGACAGATACGCAGTATTTT. Its translation: CASSPPTGGVTDTQYF.

The rearrangement links TRBV9 to TRBJ1-3; D remains unclear. The CDR3 sequence is 13 residues long. Trimming took 0 bases from V and 3 from J, leaving 4 bases between them. Germline V gene lookup returns CDR1 SGDLS and CDR2 YYNGEE. CDR3 loop: CASSVDIGNTIYF. DNA of the CDR3: TGTGCCAGCAGCGTAGATATTGGAAACACCATATATTTT.

This chain joins TRBV5-5 and TRBJ2-2, with D possibly TRBD2 on 5 matching bases. The V gene lost 3 bases and the J gene lost 2 bases, with 11 bases spanning the gap. CDR1 and CDR2 (germline): SGHKS, YYEKEE (reference sequence). There are 15 residues in the CDR3. This CDR3 is CASSSRTLNTGELFF. The DNA for the CDR3 is TGTGCCAGCAGCTCCCGGACTCTCAACACCGGGGAGCTGTTTTTT.

The chain recombines TRBV10-1 with TRBJ2-2; D might be TRBD2 (5 bases). The V gene lost 6 bases and the J gene lost 4 bases, with 9 bases spanning the gap. This CDR3 contains 13 residues. CDR1 WNHNN and CDR2 SYGVQD come from the germline V gene (reference sequence). The CDR3 DNA reads as TGCGCCAGCAGCCTTGAGGGCACCGGGGAGCTGTTTTTT. Encoded protein: CASSLEGTGELFF.

The chain joins TRBV28 to TRBJ1-5; D is ambiguous. Trimming cost V 5 bases and J 4 bases, with 12 bases left between them. The CDR3 loop spans 14 amino acids. Per the germline V gene, CDR1 is MDHEN and CDR2 is SYDVKM. This chain's CDR3 is CASSPQRTNQPQHF. The DNA of the CDR3 is TGTGCCAGCAGTCCCCAACGGACTAATCAGCCCCAGCATTTT.

The rearrangement uses TRBV5-1 and TRBJ2-7, with D perhaps TRBD2 (6 bases). Between the trimmed V and J ends, which lost 5 bases and 6 bases, there was a span of 18 bases. This CDR3 is built from 14 residues. Per the germline V gene, CDR1 is SGHRS and CDR2 is YFSETQ. The CDR3 loop reads CASRSSKGGSEQYF. CDR3 bases: TGCGCCAGCAGGAGCAGTAAGGGAGGTAGCGAGCAGTACTTC. The complete variable domain, with remaining parts taken from reference TRBV5-1 and TRBJ2-7, reads KAGVTQTPRYLIKTRGQQVTLSCSPISGHRSVSWYQQTPGQGLQFLFEYFSETQRNKGNFPGRFSGRQFSNSRSEMNVSTLELGDSALYLCASRSSKGGSEQYFGPGTRLTVT.